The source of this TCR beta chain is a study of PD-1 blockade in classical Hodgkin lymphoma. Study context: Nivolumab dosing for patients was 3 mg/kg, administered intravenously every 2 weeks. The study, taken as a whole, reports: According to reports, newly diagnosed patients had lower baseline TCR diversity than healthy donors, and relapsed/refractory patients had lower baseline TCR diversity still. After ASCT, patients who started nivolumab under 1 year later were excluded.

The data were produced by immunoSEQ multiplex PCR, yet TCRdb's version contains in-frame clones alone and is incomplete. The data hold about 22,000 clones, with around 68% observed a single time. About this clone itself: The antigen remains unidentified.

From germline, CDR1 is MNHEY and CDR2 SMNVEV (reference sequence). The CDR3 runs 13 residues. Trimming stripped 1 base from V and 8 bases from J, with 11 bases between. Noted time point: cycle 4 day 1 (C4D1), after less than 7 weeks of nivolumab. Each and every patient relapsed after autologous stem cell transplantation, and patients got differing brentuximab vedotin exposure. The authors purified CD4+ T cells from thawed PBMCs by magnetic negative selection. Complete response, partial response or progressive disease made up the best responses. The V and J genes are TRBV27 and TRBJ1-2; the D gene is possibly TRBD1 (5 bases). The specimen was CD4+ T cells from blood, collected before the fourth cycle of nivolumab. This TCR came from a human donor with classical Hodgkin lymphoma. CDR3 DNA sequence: TGTGCCAGCAGTTTATTAAAGGACACGGGCTACACCTTC. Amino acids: CASSLLKDTGYTF.